The 25 T cell receptor beta chains below come from one sample, sequenced in a study of early T cells in non-severe SARS-CoV-2 infection. MiXCR, run by TCRdb on the 5' RACE reads, gives a single entry per CDR3 protein. The table has over 45,000 distinct CDR3 sequences, about 10% seen once. The sequencing sample was made of whole blood. These receptor sequences come from an adult who was a healthcare worker with PCR-confirmed SARS-CoV-2 infection or an uninfected control (not recorded which).

This clonotype was counted many times. The chain couples TRBV7-9 to TRBJ2-1; 7 nucleotides agree with TRBD2. This CDR3 contains 19 residues. From germline, CDR1 is SEHNR and CDR2 FQNEAQ (reference sequence). Trimming at V came to 4 bases and at J to 2 bases, leaving 17 bases not matched to a gene. The CDR3 nucleotides are TGTGCCAGCAGCTCTCCCTCCCCTTTTGCGGGAGATACCTACAATGAGCAGTTCTTC. This translates into CASSSPSPFAGDTYNEQFF.

Ten or more counts support this clonotype. The CDR3 protein is CASSPAGSPLHF. The CDR3 DNA reads as TGTGCCAGCAGCCCAGCTGGTTCACCCCTCCACTTT. The chain joins TRBV7-8 to TRBJ1-6; D remains ambiguous. V lost 5 bases to trimming and J lost 9 bases, with 8 bases between them. CDR1 and CDR2 from the germline V gene are SGHVS and FQNEAQ. This CDR3 spans 12 amino acids.

Ten or more counts support this clonotype. This sequence joins TRBV5-1 and TRBJ1-1, with D unresolved. Trimming stripped 3 bases from V and 2 bases from J, with 11 bases between. Germline CDR1 reads SGHRS; CDR2 reads YFSETQ. This CDR3 contains 14 residues. Here the CDR3 DNA reads TGCGCCAGCAGCTCCCCCGGACGTAACACTGAAGCTTTCTTT. Protein sequence: CASSSPGRNTEAFF.

The V call is TRBV28, the J call TRBJ2-5; tentative D call: TRBD1 (6 bases). The CDR3 spans 14 residues. Germline V gene sequence: CDR1 MDHEN, CDR2 SYDVKM. V shed 8 bases and J shed 2 bases, with 15 bases lying between them. The CDR3 DNA sequence: TGTGCCAGCCTGGACGGACAGACACAAGAGACCCAGTACTTC. This encodes CASLDGQTQETQYF. The complete variable domain, with remaining parts taken from reference TRBV28 and TRBJ2-5, reads DVKVTQSSRYLVKRTGEKVFLECVQDMDHENMFWYRQDPGLGLRLIYFSYDVKMKEKGDIPEGYSVSREKKERFSLILESASTNQTSMYLCASLDGQTQETQYFGPGTRLLVL.

V and J are TRBV7-2 and TRBJ2-2; 12 nucleotides agree with TRBD2. Germline CDR1 reads SGHTA; CDR2 reads FQGNSA. This CDR3 has 18 residues. The ends lost 4 bases at V and 1 base at J; junction bases unmatched: 7. The CDR3 reads CASSSPGTSGLNTGELFF. For the CDR3, the DNA is TGTGCCAGCAGCTCACCCGGGACTAGCGGGTTGAACACCGGGGAGCTGTTTTTT.

This clonotype was seen more than once but under ten times. V usage is TRBV6-6 and J usage is TRBJ2-3; tentative D call: TRBD1 (5 bases). Trimming took off 5 bases at V and 0 bases at J, with 12 bases between the two ends. This CDR3 has 15 amino acids. Germline CDR1 and CDR2: MNHNY and SVGAGI (reference sequence). The CDR3 DNA is TGTGCCAGCAGTGACCGACAGACTAGCACAGATACGCAGTATTTT. Translated, it gives CASSDRQTSTDTQYF.

This clonotype was picked up many times. The chain carries TRBV6-2 or TRBV6-3 and TRBJ2-7; the D gene is possibly TRBD1 (6 bases). Trimming stripped 6 bases from V and 4 bases from J, with 19 bases between. Germline CDR1 is MNHEY and CDR2 is SVGEGT. The CDR3 contains 15 residues. The chain's CDR3 is CASRIETGSGYEQYF. The CDR3 DNA is TGTGCCAGCAGGATAGAAACAGGGTCCGGATACGAGCAGTACTTC.

This clonotype was observed a handful of times. V gene TRBV6-6 combines with J gene TRBJ2-1; D call uncertain. The V end was cut by 8 bases, the J end by 6 bases, with 11 bases between. The CDR3 contains 12 residues. Germline assignment: CDR1 MNHNY and CDR2 SVGAGI (reference sequence). The CDR3 DNA follows: TGTGCCAGCGCCGCAATTCTCAATGAGCAGTTCTTC. It yields the protein CASAAILNEQFF.

This clonotype was found a few times. The chain is built from TRBV20-1 and TRBJ2-2, with D possibly being TRBD2 (6 bases). V dropped 7 bases and J dropped 3 bases, with 9 bases sitting between them. The CDR3 is 12 residues long. Per the germline V gene, CDR1 is DFQATT and CDR2 is SNEGSKA (reference sequence). The CDR3 is CSVAVYTGELFF. The CDR3 DNA reads TGCAGTGTAGCGGTGTACACCGGGGAGCTGTTTTTT.

The chain's CDR3 is CASSYTRLAGVGEQFF. The CDR3 nucleotides are TGTGCCAGCAGTTACACCAGACTAGCGGGAGTCGGGGAGCAGTTCTTC. The V and J genes are TRBV6-2 or TRBV6-3 and TRBJ2-1, with 12 positions matching TRBD2. J gave up 10 bases and V 2 bases, and 9 bases lay outside the gene matches. The germline V gene has CDR1 MNHEY and CDR2 SVGEGT. The CDR3 is 16 residues long.

The chain is built from TRBV4-2 and TRBJ1-5; 9 bases match TRBD1. V lost 5 bases and J lost 4; bases outside the gene matches: 15. In germline, CDR1 is LGHNA, CDR2 YNFKEQ. The CDR3 has 18 amino acids. In DNA form, the CDR3 reads TGTGCCAGCAGCTCGGTTCTAAATGGACAGGGGCAAAATCAGCCCCAGCATTTT. Its protein product is CASSSVLNGQGQNQPQHF.

The V and J genes are TRBV20-1 and TRBJ2-2; 9 bases are shared with TRBD1. The CDR3 has 16 residues. The germline V gene has CDR1 DFQATT and CDR2 SNEGSKA (reference sequence). V lost 2 bases to trimming and J lost 6 bases; unmatched junction nucleotides: 10. CDR3 nucleotides: TGCAGTGCTAGATCGCCGGGACAGGGAGTCTCCGGGGAGCTGTTTTTT. The encoded protein is CSARSPGQGVSGELFF.

This clonotype was recorded at least ten times. The chain carries TRBV15 and TRBJ2-1; D remains unclear. CDR1 LNHNV and CDR2 YYDKDF come from the germline V gene (reference sequence). The CDR3 totals 14 residues. V lost 0 bases, J lost 6 bases, and 9 bases lay in between. Here the CDR3 reads CATSRDPYGNEQFF. The CDR3 nucleotides are TGTGCCACCAGCAGAGATCCCTATGGCAATGAGCAGTTCTTC.

The chain uses TRBV18 and TRBJ1-5, with TRBD1 as a possible D gene (6 bases). CDR3 length: 16 amino acids. CDR1 and CDR2 (germline): KGHSH, LQKENI. The V and J ends lost 3 bases and 3 bases respectively, with 15 bases between them. CDR3 sequence: CASSPEGRGINQPQHF. The CDR3 bases are TGTGCCAGCTCACCCGAAGGCAGGGGTATCAATCAGCCCCAGCATTTT.

This clonotype showed up just a few times. This chain joins TRBV1 and TRBJ2-1; the D segment call TRBD2 is taken from the table without a DNA check. TRBV1 is a pseudogene locus. This CDR3 region has 16 residues. CDR3 sequence reads: CTSSQERLLWCDEQFF. CDR3 bases: TGCACCAGCAGCCAAGAACGACTACTTTGGTGCGATGAGCAGTTCTTC.

This clonotype appeared many times. The genes are TRBV11-1 and TRBJ1-1, with 12 bases fitting TRBD1. Germline V gene lookup returns CDR1 SGHAT and CDR2 FQDESV (reference sequence). V gave up 4 bases and J gave up 3 bases; unmatched junction bases: 9. CDR3 length: 17 amino acids. Here the CDR3 reads CASSSGTGGRSDTEAFF. The CDR3 DNA is TGTGCCAGCAGCTCCGGGACAGGGGGCAGGTCGGACACTGAAGCTTTCTTT. The variable domain in full, with the rest retrieved from reference TRBV11-1 and TRBJ1-1, is EAEVAQSPRYKITEKSQAVAFWCDPISGHATLYWYRQILGQGPELLVQFQDESVVDDSQLPKDRFSAERLKGVDSTLKIQPAELGDSAMYLCASSSGTGGRSDTEAFFGQGTRLTVV.

This clonotype appeared many times. The chain recombines TRBV20-1 with TRBJ2-3; D is undetermined. Per the germline V gene, CDR1 is DFQATT and CDR2 is SNEGSKA (reference sequence). V dropped 3 bases and J dropped 0 bases, with 7 bases sitting between them. The CDR3 is 13 residues long. CDR3 nucleotide sequence: TGCAGTGCTAGTAACGGGAGCACAGATACGCAGTATTTT. Its translation: CSASNGSTDTQYF.

The sample holds many counts of this clonotype. The chain carries TRBV5-1 and TRBJ2-1, with a possible D match to TRBD2 (5 bases). Germline CDR1 is SGHRS and CDR2 is YFSETQ. The CDR3 has 15 amino acids. The V end lost 2 bases, the J end lost 0 bases, and 9 bases lay between the germline ends. This CDR3 reads CASSFGENSYNEQFF. The CDR3 DNA is TGCGCCAGCAGCTTTGGGGAGAACTCCTACAATGAGCAGTTCTTC.

The sample holds a few counts of this clonotype. This chain uses TRBV5-1 with TRBJ1-1, with D possibly TRBD1 on 6 matching bases. The CDR3 covers 12 residues. V lost 4 bases and J 8 bases, leaving 12 bases between the germline ends. The germline V gene has CDR1 SGHRS and CDR2 YFSETQ. CDR3 protein: CASSAGTPEAFF. For the CDR3, the DNA is TGCGCCAGCAGCGCCGGGACACCCGAAGCTTTCTTT. The variable domain in full, with the rest retrieved from reference TRBV5-1 and TRBJ1-1, is KAGVTQTPRYLIKTRGQQVTLSCSPISGHRSVSWYQQTPGQGLQFLFEYFSETQRNKGNFPGRFSGRQFSNSRSEMNVSTLELGDSALYLCASSAGTPEAFFGQGTRLTVV.

Ten or more counts support this clonotype. CDR3 sequence (DNA): TGTGCCAGCAGCGTAGCTGGGGACCCCTTCCACGAGCAGTACTTC. It encodes CASSVAGDPFHEQYF. The rearrangement uses TRBV9 and TRBJ2-7; perhaps D is TRBD1 or TRBD2 (5 bases each). Germline V gene sequence: CDR1 SGDLS, CDR2 YYNGEE. This CDR3 is built from 15 residues. The V end lost 0 bases, the J end lost 5 bases, and 15 bases lay between the germline ends.

The chain uses TRBV11-2 and TRBJ2-3; 8 nucleotides line up with TRBD2. Trimming took 5 bases from V and 2 from J; bases not matched to a gene: 6. The CDR3 has 15 residues. Germline V lookup: CDR1 SGHAT, CDR2 FQNNGV. Here the CDR3 reads CASSPIAGYTDTQYF. Written as DNA, the CDR3 is TGTGCCAGCAGCCCAATAGCGGGATACACAGATACGCAGTATTTT.

This clonotype was counted only a few times. The chain couples TRBV20-1 to TRBJ2-7, with D possibly matching TRBD2 (5 bases). Trimming pared 0 bases from V and 6 bases from J, leaving 6 bases between. Germline V gene lookup returns CDR1 DFQATT and CDR2 SNEGSKA (reference sequence). The CDR3 spans 11 residues. The CDR3: CSAREGGEQYF. The CDR3 DNA reads TGCAGTGCTAGAGAAGGAGGCGAGCAGTACTTC.

The rearrangement uses TRBV2 and TRBJ2-1, with a possible D match to TRBD2 (6 bases). Germline V CDR1 and CDR2: SNHLY, FYNNEI. The length of the CDR3 is 15 residues. Trimming left V 5 bases short and J 7 bases short, with 18 bases between. CDR3 sequence reads: CASSLTRTVGNEQFF. CDR3 DNA: TGTGCCAGCAGTCTGACTAGGACGGTTGGTAATGAGCAGTTCTTC. Using reference TRBV2 and TRBJ2-1 for the parts outside the CDR3, the full variable domain is EPEVTQTPSHQVTQMGQEVILRCVPISNHLYFYWYRQILGQKVEFLVSFYNNEISEKSEIFDDQFSVERPDGSNFTLKIRSTKLEDSAMYFCASSLTRTVGNEQFFGPGTRLTVL.

This clonotype was observed at least ten times. This chain connects TRBV27 to TRBJ1-5; D perhaps matches TRBD1 (6 bases). Trimming stripped 3 bases from V and 2 bases from J, with 8 bases between. Germline assignment: CDR1 MNHEY and CDR2 SMNVEV (reference sequence). This CDR3 is built from 14 residues. Here the CDR3 DNA reads TGTGCCAGCAGTTTGGCAGGGGGCAATCAGCCCCAGCATTTT. Its translation: CASSLAGGNQPQHF.

This clonotype was counted ten times or more. The chain recombines TRBV27 with TRBJ2-7; no clear D. Trimming removed 5 bases at V and 2 bases at J, with 10 bases between. This CDR3 has 13 amino acids. Germline loops: CDR1 MNHEY, CDR2 SMNVEV (reference sequence). The CDR3 region is CASSPDAPYEQYF. The CDR3 DNA is TGTGCCAGCAGTCCGGACGCCCCCTACGAGCAGTACTTC.